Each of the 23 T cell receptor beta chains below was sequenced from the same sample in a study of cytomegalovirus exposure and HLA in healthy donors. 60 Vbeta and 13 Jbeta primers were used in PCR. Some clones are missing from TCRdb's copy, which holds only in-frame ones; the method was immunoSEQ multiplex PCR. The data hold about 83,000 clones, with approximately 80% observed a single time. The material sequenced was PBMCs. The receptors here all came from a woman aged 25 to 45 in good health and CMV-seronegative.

The CDR3 protein is CASSYASGELFF. CDR3 nucleotide sequence: TGTGCCAGCAGTTACGCGTCCGGGGAGCTGTTTTTT. V usage is TRBV6-5 and J usage is TRBJ2-2, with D hard to call. The germline V gene has CDR1 MNHEY and CDR2 SVGAGI. With 2 bases removed from V and 6 bases from J, the gap between germline ends came to 4 bases. The CDR3 spans 12 residues.

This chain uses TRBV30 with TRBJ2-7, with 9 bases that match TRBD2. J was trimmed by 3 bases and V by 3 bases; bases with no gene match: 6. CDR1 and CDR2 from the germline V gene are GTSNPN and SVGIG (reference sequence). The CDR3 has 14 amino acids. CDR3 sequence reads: CAWRSLAGFYEQYF. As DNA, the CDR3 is TGTGCCTGGAGAAGTCTAGCGGGATTCTACGAGCAGTACTTC.

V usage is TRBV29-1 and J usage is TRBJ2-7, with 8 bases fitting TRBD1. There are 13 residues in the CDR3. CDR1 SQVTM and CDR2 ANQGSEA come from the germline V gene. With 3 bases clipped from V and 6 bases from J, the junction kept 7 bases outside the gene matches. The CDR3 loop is CSVEGQASLEQYF. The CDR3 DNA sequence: TGCAGCGTTGAGGGACAGGCGTCCCTCGAGCAGTACTTC.

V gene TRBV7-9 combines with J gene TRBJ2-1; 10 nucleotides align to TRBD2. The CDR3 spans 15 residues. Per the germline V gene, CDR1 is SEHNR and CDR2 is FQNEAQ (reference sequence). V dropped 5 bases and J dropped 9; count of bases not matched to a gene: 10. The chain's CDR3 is CASSPLAGRSGEQFF. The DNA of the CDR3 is TGTGCCAGCAGCCCACTAGCGGGGAGGAGTGGTGAGCAGTTCTTC.

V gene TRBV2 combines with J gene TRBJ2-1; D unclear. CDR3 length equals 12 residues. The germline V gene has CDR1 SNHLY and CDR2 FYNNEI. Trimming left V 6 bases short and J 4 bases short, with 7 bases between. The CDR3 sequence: CASSLGYNEQFF. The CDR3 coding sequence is TGTGCCAGCAGCCTCGGGTACAATGAGCAGTTCTTC.

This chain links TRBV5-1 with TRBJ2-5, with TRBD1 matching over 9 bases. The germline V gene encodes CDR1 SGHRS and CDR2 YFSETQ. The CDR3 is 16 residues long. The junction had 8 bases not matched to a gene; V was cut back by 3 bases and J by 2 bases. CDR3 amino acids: CASSWGDRALQETQYF. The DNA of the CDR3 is TGCGCCAGCAGCTGGGGGGACAGGGCCTTACAAGAGACCCAGTACTTC.

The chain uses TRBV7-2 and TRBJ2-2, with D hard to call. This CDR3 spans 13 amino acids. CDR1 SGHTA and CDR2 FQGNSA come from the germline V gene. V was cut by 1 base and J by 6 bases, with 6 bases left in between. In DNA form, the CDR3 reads TGTGCCAGCAGCTTAGATTCCGCCGGGGAGCTGTTTTTT. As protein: CASSLDSAGELFF.

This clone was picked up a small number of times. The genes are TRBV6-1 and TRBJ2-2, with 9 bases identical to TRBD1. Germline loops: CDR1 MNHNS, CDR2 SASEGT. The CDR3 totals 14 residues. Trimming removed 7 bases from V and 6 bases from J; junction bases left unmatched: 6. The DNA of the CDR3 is TGTGCCAGCACTTATACAGGGGGCCCCGGGGAGCTGTTTTTT. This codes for CASTYTGGPGELFF.

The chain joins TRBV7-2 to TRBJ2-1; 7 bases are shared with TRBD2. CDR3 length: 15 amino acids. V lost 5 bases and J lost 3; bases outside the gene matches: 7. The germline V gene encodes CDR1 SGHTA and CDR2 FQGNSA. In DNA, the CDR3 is TGTGCCAGCAGCGTAACTAGCGCATACTACAATGAGCAGTTCTTC. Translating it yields CASSVTSAYYNEQFF.

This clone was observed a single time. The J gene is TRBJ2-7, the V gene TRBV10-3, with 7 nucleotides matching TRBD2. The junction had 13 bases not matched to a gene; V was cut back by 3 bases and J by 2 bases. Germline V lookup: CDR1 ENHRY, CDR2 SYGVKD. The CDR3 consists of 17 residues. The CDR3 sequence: CAISDLSTGLSPYEQYF. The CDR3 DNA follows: TGTGCCATCAGTGATTTATCGACGGGACTAAGCCCCTACGAGCAGTACTTC.

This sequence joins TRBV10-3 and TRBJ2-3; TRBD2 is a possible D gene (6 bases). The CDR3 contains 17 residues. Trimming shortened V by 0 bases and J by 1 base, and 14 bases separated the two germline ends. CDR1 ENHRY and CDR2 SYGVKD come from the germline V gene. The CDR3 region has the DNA TGTGCCATCAGTGAGTCATTAAGGGGCGGGGGCACAGATACGCAGTATTTT. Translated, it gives CAISESLRGGGTDTQYF.

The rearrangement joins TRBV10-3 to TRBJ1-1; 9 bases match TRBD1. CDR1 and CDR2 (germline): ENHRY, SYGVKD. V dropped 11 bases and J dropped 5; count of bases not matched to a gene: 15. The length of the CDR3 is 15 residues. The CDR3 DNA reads TGTGCCTCTCAAAACGTACAGGGGGCTGGGACTGAAGCTTTCTTT. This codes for CASQNVQGAGTEAFF.

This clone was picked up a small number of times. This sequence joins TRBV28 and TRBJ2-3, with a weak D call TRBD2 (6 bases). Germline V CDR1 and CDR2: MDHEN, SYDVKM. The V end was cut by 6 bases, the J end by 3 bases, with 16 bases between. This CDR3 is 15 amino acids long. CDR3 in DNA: TGTGCCAGCAGCTTCCCCGGGAGAGGAACAGATACGCAGTATTTT. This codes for CASSFPGRGTDTQYF.

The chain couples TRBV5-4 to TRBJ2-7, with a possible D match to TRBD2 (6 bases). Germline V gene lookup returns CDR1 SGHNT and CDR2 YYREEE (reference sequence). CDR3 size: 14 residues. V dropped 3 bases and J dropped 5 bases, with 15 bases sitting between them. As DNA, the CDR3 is TGTGCCAGCAGCTCGGGACTGGCAAGAGACGAGCAGTACTTC. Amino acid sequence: CASSSGLARDEQYF.

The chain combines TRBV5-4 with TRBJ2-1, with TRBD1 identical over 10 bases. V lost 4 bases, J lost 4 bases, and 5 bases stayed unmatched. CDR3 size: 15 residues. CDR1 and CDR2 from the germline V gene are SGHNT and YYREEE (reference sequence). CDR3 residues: CASSPTGQGYNEQFF. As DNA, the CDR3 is TGTGCCAGCAGCCCCACGGGACAGGGGTACAATGAGCAGTTCTTC.

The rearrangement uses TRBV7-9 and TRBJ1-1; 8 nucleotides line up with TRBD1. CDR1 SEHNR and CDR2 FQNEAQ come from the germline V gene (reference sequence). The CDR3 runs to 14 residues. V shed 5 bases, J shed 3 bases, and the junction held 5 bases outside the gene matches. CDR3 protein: CASSLGTGHTEAFF. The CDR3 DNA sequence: TGTGCCAGCAGCCTTGGGACAGGTCACACTGAAGCTTTCTTT.

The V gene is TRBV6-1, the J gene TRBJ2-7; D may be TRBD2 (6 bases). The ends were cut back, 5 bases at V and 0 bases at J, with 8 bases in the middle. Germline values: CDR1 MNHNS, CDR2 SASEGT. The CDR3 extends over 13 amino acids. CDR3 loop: CASSQDYSYEQYF. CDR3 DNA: TGTGCCAGCAGTCAGGACTACTCCTACGAGCAGTACTTC.

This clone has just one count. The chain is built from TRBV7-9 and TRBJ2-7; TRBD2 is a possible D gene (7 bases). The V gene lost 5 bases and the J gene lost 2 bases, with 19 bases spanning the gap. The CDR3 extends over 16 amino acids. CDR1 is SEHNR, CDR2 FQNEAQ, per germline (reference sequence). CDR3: CASSPEGGAQPYEQYF. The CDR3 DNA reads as TGTGCCAGCAGCCCCGAGGGGGGGGCCCAACCCTACGAGCAGTACTTC.

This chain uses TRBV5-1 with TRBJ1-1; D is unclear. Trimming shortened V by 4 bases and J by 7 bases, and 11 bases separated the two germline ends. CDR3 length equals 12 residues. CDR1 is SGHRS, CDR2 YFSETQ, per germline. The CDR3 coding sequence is TGCGCCAGCAGCCGCGGGGATCGTGAAGCTTTCTTT. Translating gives CASSRGDREAFF.

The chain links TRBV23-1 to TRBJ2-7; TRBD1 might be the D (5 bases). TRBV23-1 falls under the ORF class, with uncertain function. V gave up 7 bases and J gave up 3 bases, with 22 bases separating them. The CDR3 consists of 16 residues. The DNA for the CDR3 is TGCGCCAGCATCCCAGGACACACTCCCCCCATCTACGAGCAGTACTTC. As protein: CASIPGHTPPIYEQYF.

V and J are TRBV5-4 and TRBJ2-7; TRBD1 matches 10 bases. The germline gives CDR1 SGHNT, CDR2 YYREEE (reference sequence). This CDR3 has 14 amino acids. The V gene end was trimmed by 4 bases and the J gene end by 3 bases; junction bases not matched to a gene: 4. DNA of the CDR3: TGTGCCAGCAGCGCCTGGGACAGGGGCTACGAGCAGTACTTC. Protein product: CASSAWDRGYEQYF.

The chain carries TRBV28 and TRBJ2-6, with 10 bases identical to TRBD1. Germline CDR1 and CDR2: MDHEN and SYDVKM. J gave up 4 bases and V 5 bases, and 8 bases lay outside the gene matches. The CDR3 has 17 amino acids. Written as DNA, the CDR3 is TGTGCCAGCAGTCCCGGACAGGGGGTATTCGGGGCCAACGTCCTGACTTTC. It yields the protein CASSPGQGVFGANVLTF.

Written as DNA, the CDR3 is TGTGCCAGCAGCTTTCGGGGTTGGGAGCCCCAGCATTTT. Its protein is CASSFRGWEPQHF. The gene calls are TRBV5-8 and TRBJ1-5; D gene unclear. The germline V gene has CDR1 SGHTS and CDR2 YDEGEE. Deletions cut 2 bases from V and 8 bases from J, with 11 bases between. The CDR3 has 13 residues.